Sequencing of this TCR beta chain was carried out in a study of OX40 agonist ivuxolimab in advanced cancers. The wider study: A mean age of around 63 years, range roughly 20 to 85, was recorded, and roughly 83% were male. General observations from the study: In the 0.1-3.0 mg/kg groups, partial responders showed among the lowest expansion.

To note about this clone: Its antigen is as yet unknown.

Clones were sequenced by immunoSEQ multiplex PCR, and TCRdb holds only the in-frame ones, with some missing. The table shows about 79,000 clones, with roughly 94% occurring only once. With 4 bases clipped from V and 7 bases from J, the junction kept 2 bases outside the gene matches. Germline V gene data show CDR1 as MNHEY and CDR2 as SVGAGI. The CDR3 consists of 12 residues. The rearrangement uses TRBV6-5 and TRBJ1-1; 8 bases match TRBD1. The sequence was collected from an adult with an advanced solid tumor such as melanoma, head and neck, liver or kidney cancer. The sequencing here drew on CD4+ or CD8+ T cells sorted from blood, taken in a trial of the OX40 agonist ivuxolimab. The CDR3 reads CASSLGQGEAFF. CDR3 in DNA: TGTGCCAGCAGTTTAGGACAGGGTGAAGCTTTCTTT.